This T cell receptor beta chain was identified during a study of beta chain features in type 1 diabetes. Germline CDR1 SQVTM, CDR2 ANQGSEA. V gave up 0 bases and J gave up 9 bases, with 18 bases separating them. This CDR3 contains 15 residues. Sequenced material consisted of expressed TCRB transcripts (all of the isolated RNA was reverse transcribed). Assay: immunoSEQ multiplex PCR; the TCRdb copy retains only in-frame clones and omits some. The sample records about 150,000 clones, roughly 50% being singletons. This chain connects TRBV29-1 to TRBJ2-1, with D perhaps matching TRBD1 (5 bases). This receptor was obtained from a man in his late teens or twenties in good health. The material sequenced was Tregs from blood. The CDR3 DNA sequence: TGCAGCGTTGAAGAGATGGCCAGGGCATACGGTGAGCAGTTCTTC. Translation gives CSVEEMARAYGEQFF.